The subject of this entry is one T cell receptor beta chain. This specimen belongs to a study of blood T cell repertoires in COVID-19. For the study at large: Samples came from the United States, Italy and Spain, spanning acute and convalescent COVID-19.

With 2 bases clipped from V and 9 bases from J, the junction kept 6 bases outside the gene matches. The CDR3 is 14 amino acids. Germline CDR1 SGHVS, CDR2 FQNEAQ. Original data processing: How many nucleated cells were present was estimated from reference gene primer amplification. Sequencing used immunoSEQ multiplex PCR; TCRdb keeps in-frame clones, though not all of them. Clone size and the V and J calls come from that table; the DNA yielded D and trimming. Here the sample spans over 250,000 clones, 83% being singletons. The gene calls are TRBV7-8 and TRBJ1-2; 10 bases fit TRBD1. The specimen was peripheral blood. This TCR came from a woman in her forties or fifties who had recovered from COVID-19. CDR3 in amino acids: CASSLRDRGISYTF. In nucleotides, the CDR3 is TGTGCCAGCAGCTTACGGGACAGGGGCATTAGCTACACCTTC. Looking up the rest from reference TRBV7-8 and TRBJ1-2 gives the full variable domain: GAGVSQSPRYKVAKRGQDVALRCDPISGHVSLFWYQQALGQGPEFLTYFQNEAQLDKSGLPSDRFFAERPEGSVSTLKIQRTQQEDSAVYLCASSLRDRGISYTFGSGTRLTVV.